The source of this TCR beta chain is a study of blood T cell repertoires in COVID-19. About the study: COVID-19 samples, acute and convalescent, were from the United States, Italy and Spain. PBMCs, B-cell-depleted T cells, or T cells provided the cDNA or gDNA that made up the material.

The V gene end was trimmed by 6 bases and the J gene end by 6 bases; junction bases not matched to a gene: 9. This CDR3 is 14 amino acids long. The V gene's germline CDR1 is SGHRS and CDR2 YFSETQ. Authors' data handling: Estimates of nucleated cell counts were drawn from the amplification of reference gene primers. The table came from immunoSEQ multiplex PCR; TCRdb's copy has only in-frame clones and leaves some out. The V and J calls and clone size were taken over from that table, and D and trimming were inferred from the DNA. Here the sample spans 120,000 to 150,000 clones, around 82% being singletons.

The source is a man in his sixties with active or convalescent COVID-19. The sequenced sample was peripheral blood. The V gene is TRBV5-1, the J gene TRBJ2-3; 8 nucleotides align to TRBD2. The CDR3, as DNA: TGCGCCAGCACCACTAGCGGTTCAACGGATACGCAGTATTTT. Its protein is CASTTSGSTDTQYF.